Listed below are T cell receptor beta chains from one sample, sequenced in a study of CD8+ T cells in alopecia areata. The table came from immunoSEQ multiplex PCR; TCRdb's copy has only in-frame clones and leaves some out. The table lists 150,000 to 200,000 clones, 50% to 65% of them singletons. Sequences were obtained from CD4+ T cells sorted from blood. These receptors all stem from a human donor in good health. The conserved cysteine and the conserved F or W are not part of the CDR3 here. A row's size may be missing; if present it is once, few, many or a size class.

>few|TRBV5-1|TRBJ2-1
ASSLVTSGSTEQF
>.|TRBV29-1|TRBJ2-1
SVESRGPYNEQF
>.|TRBV29-1|TRBJ2-7
SVGQTGDGEQY
>.|TRBV6-5|TRBJ1-1
ASSYSHTMNTEAF
>.|TRBV29-1|TRBJ2-7
SVEWAGQIYEQY
>.|TRBV30|TRBJ2-1
AWEPGLAGYNEQF
>.|TRBV27|TRBJ2-5
ASSLSIMETQY
>few|TRBV5-4|TRBJ2-2
ASSSGIAGGELF
>.|TRBV20-1|TRBJ1-1
SASEDTEAF
>.|TRBV29-1|TRBJ2-7
SASWGTGEQY
>.|TRBV5-4|TRBJ2-1
AGRASGSAYNEQF
>.|TRBV28|TRBJ2-5
ASSFIGRRRTQY
>.|TRBV20-1|TRBJ2-5
SASEETQY
>once|TRBV2|TRBJ2-7
ASSGTGFQY
>.|TRBV29-1|TRBJ1-5
SVEDPGQPQH
>once|TRBV30|TRBJ1-1
AWTRYTEVNTEAF
>.|TRBV30|TRBJ2-7
AWADRAYEQY
>.|TRBV5-6|TRBJ1-1
ASSWWTVTEAF
>.|TRBV29-1|TRBJ2-1
SVEPGLHDNEQF
>.|TRBV11-2|TRBJ2-3
ASSLGWASRTDTQY
>.|TRBV18|TRBJ1-1
ASSSKDGGAF
>few|TRBV29-1|TRBJ2-3
SARLAGTTDTQY
>few|TRBV28|TRBJ2-5
ASTVGGQETQY
>.|TRBV7-9|TRBJ2-7
ATEQITAYEQY
>.|TRBV12-5|TRBJ1-3
ASGSRQGTGNTIY
>.|TRBV18|TRBJ2-6
ASSPQGGANVLT
>.|TRBV7-2|TRBJ2-1
ASSLAWTKVLAGRHNEQF
>.|TRBV20-1|TRBJ1-2
SAYDRDGYT
>few|TRBV29-1|TRBJ1-1
SVDYRADEAF
>.|TRBV7-2|TRBJ2-7
ASSLDSTSYEQY
>.|TRBV5-1|TRBJ2-1
ASSLGVVTEEQF
>.|TRBV27|TRBJ2-5
ASHPEGGPETQY
>few|TRBV7-6|TRBJ1-5
ASSLGVTSNQPQH
>.|TRBV29-1|TRBJ2-5
SVGGQGVQY
>.|TRBV6-6|TRBJ2-5
ASSYSWASGQETQY
>few|TRBV2|TRBJ1-1
ASSANRGRGTEAF
>.|TRBV30|TRBJ1-5
AWSAQGGQPQH
>few|TRBV5-1|TRBJ1-1
ASSPTTLNTEAF
>.|TRBV4-1|TRBJ2-7
ASSQPTVPYEQY
>.|TRBV5-1|TRBJ2-5
ASSDTARQETQY
>once|TRBV30|TRBJ2-1
AWNSAAKVGEQF
>.|TRBV28|TRBJ1-1
ASRDRAEAF
>few|TRBV7-9|TRBJ1-4
ASSPGTATNEKLF